This is a list of T cell receptor beta chains from one sample in a study of identifying expanded T cells in peripheral blood. Sequencing used immunoSEQ multiplex PCR; TCRdb keeps in-frame clones, though not all of them. The sample carries about 100,000 clones, around nine tenths recorded once. Sequencing used blood. These receptors were collected from a person between 18 and 75 years old in good health. CDR3s include the opening cysteine and the closing phenylalanine or tryptophan. D genes are given only for firm matches. Some rows have no size entry. The others give once, few or many, or a class for an expanded clone.

d_gene	j_gene	v_gene	abundance	CDR3nt	CDR3aa
TRBD1	TRBJ1-2	TRBV7-9	-	TGTGCCAGCAGTCCCACGGGACAGGGAGGAATCTGGGGCTACACCTTC	CASSPTGQGGIWGYTF
-	TRBJ2-7	TRBV5-4	-	TGTGCCAGCAGCGATCCCAATTCCTACGAGCAGTACTTC	CASSDPNSYEQYF
TRBD1	TRBJ2-4	TRBV2	-	TGTGCCAGCAGGGCCGAGACAGGGGCCAAAAACATTCAGTACTTC	CASRAETGAKNIQYF
-	TRBJ2-1	TRBV28	-	TGTGCCAGCAGTTTACAGCGAGCGTTGAATGAGCAGTTCTTC	CASSLQRALNEQFF
-	TRBJ1-5	TRBV11-1	-	TGTGCCAGCAGCTTCGGTTCAGATCAGCCCCAGCATTTT	CASSFGSDQPQHF
-	TRBJ1-2	TRBV7-2	-	TGTGCCAGCAGCTTAGGAAGGGGCCCGTACGGCTACACCTTC	CASSLGRGPYGYTF
TRBD2	TRBJ2-1	TRBV10-2	-	TGCGCCAGCAGGATTTCTAGCGGGGGGTCCCCGAATGAGCAGTTCTTC	CASRISSGGSPNEQFF
TRBD2	TRBJ2-7	TRBV12-5	once	TGTGCTAGTGCCGAAGCGGGGATGTCCTACGAGCAGTACTTC	CASAEAGMSYEQYF
-	TRBJ1-2	TRBV7-8	few	TGTGCCAGCAGCTTAACCCGGGGGAACTATGGCTACACCTTC	CASSLTRGNYGYTF
TRBD1	TRBJ1-5	TRBV30	-	TGTGCCTGGAGTAGGGACAGGTATAGCAATCAGCCCCAGCATTTT	CAWSRDRYSNQPQHF
TRBD2	TRBJ2-3	TRBV6-1	-	TGTGCCAGCAGAGCCCCGGGGGGGTTCACAGATACGCAGTATTTT	CASRAPGGFTDTQYF
-	TRBJ2-3	TRBV7-6	few	TGTGCCAGCACCCAGGAGATAGCGGCGTTCAGCACAGATACGCAGTATTTT	CASTQEIAAFSTDTQYF
-	TRBJ2-6	TRBV11-2	-	TGTGCCAGCAGCTTAGATCCCGACGGCTATCCTGGGGCCAACGTCCTGACTTTC	CASSLDPDGYPGANVLTF
-	TRBJ2-7	TRBV15	-	TGTGCCACCAGCGGAATCGGGGACCGAGCGTCCAGGCAGTACTTC	CATSGIGDRASRQYF
-	TRBJ2-2	TRBV5-1	-	TGCGCCAGCAGCTTTGGACAGAACACCGGGGAGCTGTTTTTT	CASSFGQNTGELFF
-	TRBJ1-2	TRBV5-1	once	TGCGCCAGCAGCTTGGGTCTACGTTCCTATGGCTACACCTTC	CASSLGLRSYGYTF
-	TRBJ2-1	TRBV7-9	-	TGTGCCAGCAGCTTAGCGCGTCAACTTCTCAATTACAATGAGCAGTTCTTC	CASSLARQLLNYNEQFF
TRBD1	TRBJ1-5	TRBV7-8	-	TGTGCCAGCAGCACCGCCGGGACAGGGATCGGACAGCCCCAGCATTTT	CASSTAGTGIGQPQHF
TRBD1	TRBJ1-2	TRBV4-2	once	TGTGCCAGCAGCCAACTGGGACAGGGAGTTGGCTACACCTTC	CASSQLGQGVGYTF
TRBD1	TRBJ1-4	TRBV7-9	-	TGTGCCAGCAGCCTTGGACAGGGTACGGGAGGAAACGAAAAACTGTTTTTT	CASSLGQGTGGNEKLFF
TRBD1	TRBJ2-3	TRBV5-4	-	TGTGCCAGCAGCCCCGACAGGGGGACGCAGTATTTT	CASSPDRGTQYF
TRBD1	TRBJ1-1	TRBV5-3	-	TGTGCCAGATTCTGGGGACAGGGGATAGGTGAAGCTTTCTTT	CARFWGQGIGEAFF
-	TRBJ2-7	TRBV15	-	TGTGCCACCAGCAGGTCTAGTTCTCCCCATACCGAGCAGTACTTC	CATSRSSSPHTEQYF
-	TRBJ1-1	TRBV18	once	TGTGCCAGCTCAACACAGGGAGGGTACACTGAAGCTTTCTTT	CASSTQGGYTEAFF
TRBD1	TRBJ1-6	TRBV11-2	-	TGTGCCAGCAGCTTAGCCCAGCCAGGGGGCCTCCACTTT	CASSLAQPGGLHF
-	TRBJ2-7	TRBV9	-	TGTGCCAGCAGCGACGGACAGAAGCCCTACGAGCAGTACTTC	CASSDGQKPYEQYF
TRBD1	TRBJ2-5	TRBV29-1	-	TGCAGCGCACGGACAGGGGGACAAGAGACCCAGTACTTC	CSARTGGQETQYF
-	TRBJ1-6	TRBV5-4	-	TGTGCCAGCAGCCCCACGGACAGTTCAGCACCCCTCCACTTT	CASSPTDSSAPLHF
-	TRBJ1-1	TRBV5-1	once	TGCGCCAGCAGCTTAGTTTACCGGGGGTCGAACACTGAAGCTTTCTTT	CASSLVYRGSNTEAFF
TRBD1	TRBJ2-2	TRBV4-2	-	TGTGCCAGCAGCCAGGTCGACAGGGAGCACGGGGAGCTGTTTTTT	CASSQVDREHGELFF
-	TRBJ2-7	TRBV2	-	TGTGCCGGGGAGCAATTGGCGTACGAGCAGTACTTC	CAGEQLAYEQYF
TRBD1	TRBJ1-1	TRBV6-5	-	TGTGCCAGCAGTGGTTGGACAGGGCACACTGAAGCTTTCTTT	CASSGWTGHTEAFF
-	TRBJ2-1	TRBV18	-	TGTGCCAGCTCACCACCCAGATATGAGCAGTTCTTC	CASSPPRYEQFF
TRBD1	TRBJ2-7	TRBV27	-	TGTGCCAGCAGTTTAGGACAGGGAAACGAGCAGTACTTC	CASSLGQGNEQYF
-	TRBJ1-4	TRBV29-1	-	TGCAGCGTTGTTCTAGGGGAGGGAGGGGGAAAACTGTTTTTT	CSVVLGEGGGKLFF
-	TRBJ2-5	TRBV2	-	TGTGCCAGCAGTCAATTTAGCAGTTCGTTAGAGACCCAGTACTTC	CASSQFSSSLETQYF
-	TRBJ1-2	TRBV18	-	TGTGCCAGCTCACCTTCTAAAGGAGGCTACACCTTC	CASSPSKGGYTF
TRBD1	TRBJ2-5	TRBV5-4	-	TGTGCCAGCAGCCAAGGGACAGCGGTCCAAGAGACCCAGTACTTC	CASSQGTAVQETQYF
-	TRBJ2-7	TRBV4-3	-	TGCGCCAGCAGCCAAGTTGTAACGGATCCCTACGAGCAGTACTTC	CASSQVVTDPYEQYF
TRBD1	TRBJ2-1	TRBV5-1	-	TGCGCCAGCAGCGCCGGACAGGGTGGTATGAATGAGCAGTTCTTC	CASSAGQGGMNEQFF
TRBD2	TRBJ2-5	TRBV25-1	few	TGTGCCAGCAGTAAACTAGCGGGGGGAGGGGAGACCCAGTACTTC	CASSKLAGGGETQYF
-	TRBJ1-5	TRBV2	-	TGTGCCAGCAGTGGCCGGGCAGGGGCTTCAGGGCCCCAGCATTTT	CASSGRAGASGPQHF
-	TRBJ1-1	TRBV6-5	-	TGTGCCAGCAGTTACTACGGGAACACTGAAGCTTTCTTT	CASSYYGNTEAFF
-	TRBJ1-5	TRBV10-1	-	TGCGCCAGCAGTGAGTCGGTTGGGAGGGGGAAATCCCCCAATCAGCCCCAGCATTTT	CASSESVGRGKSPNQPQHF
TRBD2	TRBJ2-7	TRBV4-1	-	TGCGCCAGCAGCCAAGAGGGGTTGACTAGCGCTCCCTTAGACGAGCAGTACTTC	CASSQEGLTSAPLDEQYF
-	TRBJ1-1	TRBV7-9	-	TGTGCCAGCAGCCGAGGACGGACGTCGAACACTGAAGCTTTCTTT	CASSRGRTSNTEAFF
-	TRBJ1-5	TRBV7-8	-	TGTGCCAGCAGCCATAACAGGCAGGGCAATCAGCCCCAGCATTTT	CASSHNRQGNQPQHF